Below, 21 T cell receptor beta chains from the same sample are listed, as sequenced in a study of PD-1 blockade in mismatch repair-deficient tumors. Sequencing was performed with immunoSEQ multiplex PCR; in TCRdb, only in-frame clones are kept and a portion is missing. This sample yields more than 90,000 clones, of which about 83% are seen a single time; approximately 4.7% belongs to the top ten. The sample consisted of peripheral blood, taken about 60 weeks after starting pembrolizumab. These TCRs come from an adult with mismatch repair-deficient cancer.

The CDR3 is CASRAGPDTGELFF. Written as DNA, the CDR3 is TGTGCCAGTAGGGCGGGGCCGGACACCGGGGAGCTGTTTTTT. The chain carries TRBV19 and TRBJ2-2, with D possibly TRBD2 on 6 matching bases. The CDR3 is 14 amino acids. V lost 6 bases, J lost 3 bases, and 11 bases lay in between. CDR1 is LNHDA, CDR2 SQIVND, per germline (reference sequence). The full variable domain, in which reference TRBV19 and TRBJ2-2 provide the parts outside the CDR3, is DGGITQSPKYLFRKEGQNVTLSCEQNLNHDAMYWYRQDPGQGLRLIYYSQIVNDFQKGDIAEGYSVSREKKESFPLTVTSAQKNPTAFYLCASRAGPDTGELFFGEGSRLTVL.

The chain recombines TRBV6-5 with TRBJ2-3; D remains unclear. The V end lost 2 bases, the J end lost 6 bases, and 18 bases lay between the germline ends. The CDR3 extends over 16 amino acids. The germline V gene encodes CDR1 MNHEY and CDR2 SVGAGI. CDR3 amino acids: CASSYGVSVSEDTQYF. In DNA, the CDR3 is TGTGCCAGCAGTTACGGGGTCTCCGTGTCGGAGGATACGCAGTATTTT.

The chain combines TRBV18 with TRBJ2-6; no reliable D call. The CDR3 length is 14 residues. V lost 0 bases and J lost 1, with 1 base in between. The germline V gene has CDR1 KGHSH and CDR2 LQKENI. The CDR3 here is CASSPPSGANVLTF. CDR3 nucleotide sequence: TGTGCCAGCTCACCACCGTCTGGGGCCAACGTCCTGACTTTC.

The V gene is TRBV13, the J gene TRBJ2-1, with 11 positions matching TRBD2. The junction had 4 bases not matched to a gene; V was cut back by 4 bases and J by 5 bases. This CDR3 is built from 15 residues. Germline-derived CDR1 and CDR2 are PRHDT and FYEKMQ (reference sequence). CDR3 in amino acids: CASSSTSGSHNEQFF. The CDR3 DNA follows: TGTGCCAGCAGCTCTACTAGCGGGAGCCACAATGAGCAGTTCTTC.

The chain carries TRBV7-9 and TRBJ1-3, with unresolved D. This CDR3 has 15 amino acids. The germline V gene has CDR1 SEHNR and CDR2 FQNEAQ (reference sequence). Trimming left V 6 bases short and J 2 bases short, with 14 bases between. CDR3 sequence: CASRANEGTGNTIYF. CDR3 DNA: TGTGCCAGCAGGGCGAACGAAGGGACTGGAAACACCATATATTTT.

This clone was observed once. V and J are TRBV5-1 and TRBJ2-5, with D tentatively TRBD2 (7 bases). The end of the DNA is better explained by TRBJ2-7, so the J call may be wrong. Germline V lookup: CDR1 SGHRS, CDR2 YFSETQ. The CDR3 sequence is 13 residues long. The CDR3 protein is CASTGAGAYEQYF. CDR3 in DNA: TGCGCCAGCACGGGGGCGGGAGCCTACGAGCAGTACTTC.

The V gene is TRBV27, the J gene TRBJ1-5, with a weak D call TRBD1 (6 bases). V shed 6 bases and J shed 5 bases, with 14 bases lying between them. Germline CDR1 and CDR2: MNHEY and SMNVEV (reference sequence). This CDR3 comprises 14 residues. CDR3 amino acids: CASRRDTGHQPQHF. The CDR3 DNA reads TGTGCCAGCAGGCGGGACACAGGGCATCAGCCCCAGCATTTT.

The V call is TRBV5-4, the J call TRBJ2-5; 13 bases line up with TRBD2. With V trimmed by 4 bases and J by 5 bases, 14 bases remained unmatched. In germline, CDR1 is SGHNT, CDR2 YYREEE (reference sequence). The CDR3 spans 18 residues. The CDR3 coding sequence is TGTGCCAGCAGCCCGACTAGCGGGAGGCAATCCCATCGGGAGACCCAGTACTTC. Protein: CASSPTSGRQSHRETQYF.

The CDR3 sequence is CASSPGAQSNQPQHF. For the CDR3, the DNA is TGTGCCAGCAGCCCGGGGGCGCAGAGCAATCAGCCCCAGCATTTT. V and J are TRBV4-2 and TRBJ1-5; the D gene is possibly TRBD1 (6 bases). Trimming cost V 4 bases and J 1 base, with 11 bases left between them. The CDR3 is made up of 15 amino acids. Per the germline V gene, CDR1 is LGHNA and CDR2 is YNFKEQ.

The chain recombines TRBV27 with TRBJ1-1, with D unresolved. Germline V gene sequence: CDR1 MNHEY, CDR2 SMNVEV (reference sequence). This CDR3 contains 13 residues. The V end lost 7 bases, the J end lost 3 bases, and 12 bases lay between the germline ends. Here the CDR3 DNA reads TGTGCCAGCACGGGCGTGGGCTACACTGAAGCTTTCTTT. Amino acids: CASTGVGYTEAFF.

CDR3 bases: TGTGCCAGCAGTACGGCGACAGATACGCAGTATTTT. It yields the protein CASSTATDTQYF. This chain connects TRBV27 to TRBJ2-3; D unresolved. The CDR3 is 12 amino acids. V lost 5 bases and J 3 bases, leaving 6 bases between the germline ends. The germline CDR1 and CDR2 sequences are MNHEY and SMNVEV (reference sequence).

This clone was observed a few times. The chain carries TRBV12-5 and TRBJ1-2, with D uncertain. Germline-derived CDR1 and CDR2 are LGHNT and FRNRAP. This CDR3 comprises 11 residues. The ends were cut back, 3 bases at V and 5 bases at J, with 4 bases in the middle. For the CDR3, the DNA is TGTGCTAGTGGTTTCGGGTATGGCTACACCTTC. Its translation is CASGFGYGYTF.

The V and J genes are TRBV15 and TRBJ2-1; D unclear. Germline CDR1 reads LNHNV; CDR2 reads YYDKDF (reference sequence). The V and J ends lost 3 bases and 4 bases respectively, with 22 bases between them. CDR3 length: 18 amino acids. The CDR3 sequence is CATSSTLPGPDIYNEQFF. CDR3 sequence (DNA): TGTGCCACCAGCAGTACTCTTCCGGGCCCCGATATTTACAATGAGCAGTTCTTC.

This clone was recorded a few times. The gene calls are TRBV6-5 and TRBJ1-2, with a tentative D call TRBD1 (6 bases). This CDR3 has 14 amino acids. Deletions cut 5 bases from V and 4 bases from J, with 14 bases between. Germline V gives CDR1 MNHEY, CDR2 SVGAGI. Written as DNA, the CDR3 is TGTGCCAGCAGTCCCTGGACAGCGGGCTATGGCTACACCTTC. Protein sequence: CASSPWTAGYGYTF.

The chain joins TRBV7-8 to TRBJ1-1, with D tentatively TRBD1 (6 bases). The V end was cut by 6 bases, the J end by 11 bases, with 19 bases between. In germline, CDR1 is SGHVS, CDR2 FQNEAQ. The CDR3 spans 13 residues. The CDR3 loop reads CASSETGTPAAFF. CDR3 in DNA: TGTGCCAGCAGTGAAACCGGGACACCAGCGGCTTTCTTT.

J is TRBJ2-1 and V is TRBV4-1, with 8 bases aligning to TRBD2. Germline V gene lookup returns CDR1 MGHRA and CDR2 YSYEKL. V was pared by 4 bases and J by 2 bases, with 7 bases of the junction left unmatched. The CDR3 is 16 residues long. The CDR3: CASSRSGSVAYNEQFF. In DNA, the CDR3 is TGCGCCAGCAGCCGGAGCGGGAGCGTCGCCTACAATGAGCAGTTCTTC.

This clone was counted a single time. The genes are TRBV11-3 and TRBJ2-1; D might be TRBD2 (5 bases). V lost 5 bases and J 0 bases, leaving 14 bases between the germline ends. In germline, CDR1 is SGHNT, CDR2 YENEEA. The CDR3 covers 16 residues. CDR3 nucleotides: TGTGCCAGCAGCGGTACTAGAATGGTCTCCTACAATGAGCAGTTCTTC. This encodes CASSGTRMVSYNEQFF.

This clone came up once. The chain has TRBV9 and TRBJ2-2; D tentatively reads TRBD1 or TRBD2 (5 bases each). V gave up 0 bases and J gave up 0 bases, with 6 bases separating them. This CDR3 is built from 15 residues. Germline V gene lookup returns CDR1 SGDLS and CDR2 YYNGEE. CDR3 sequence reads: CASSVVGANTGELFF. DNA for the CDR3: TGTGCCAGCAGCGTAGTGGGGGCGAACACCGGGGAGCTGTTTTTT.

CDR3 protein: CASSVSSVNYEQYF. The CDR3 DNA follows: TGTGCCAGCAGCGTTAGTAGCGTCAACTACGAGCAGTACTTC. This sequence joins TRBV7-2 and TRBJ2-7, with D perhaps TRBD2 (5 bases). This CDR3 contains 14 residues. From germline, CDR1 is SGHTA and CDR2 FQGNSA. V was trimmed by 5 bases and J by 3 bases, leaving 14 bases between them.

V is TRBV6-6 and J is TRBJ2-7; D possibly corresponds to TRBD2 (6 bases). The CDR3 covers 14 residues. Germline CDR1 MNHNY, CDR2 SVGAGI (reference sequence). Trimming cost V 6 bases and J 1 base, with 13 bases left between them. CDR3 nucleotide sequence: TGTGCCAGCAGACCCCGGGACTCGTCCTACGAGCAGTACTTC. It codes for CASRPRDSSYEQYF.

The genes are TRBV18 and TRBJ2-7; 9 bases line up with TRBD2. Germline CDR1 is KGHSH and CDR2 is LQKENI. V shed 2 bases and J 7 bases; nucleotides not matched to a gene: 6. The CDR3 has 14 amino acids. CDR3 loop: CASSPGSGSKEQYF. The CDR3 region has the DNA TGTGCCAGCTCACCAGGTAGCGGGAGTAAGGAGCAGTACTTC.